This TCR beta chain is drawn from a study of T cells in Graves' hyperthyroidism and ophthalmopathy. Study-wide results and limits: Most thyroid clonotypes that were expanded above 0.001 also turned up in blood.

Researchers took RNA transcripts and amplified the TCR beta CDR3 regions from them. Initially, a first-round RT-PCR of the TCR CDR3 employed the HTBI primer set. TCRdb re-called the multiplex PCR reads with MiXCR, one entry per CDR3 protein. The sample has roughly 57,000 distinct CDR3 sequences, around 50% seen once. This clonotype occurred many times. Its antigen is unknown. Duration under 3 months, a NOSPECS grade of at least 4, and a Clinical Activity Score of at least 3 characterized the ophthalmopathy patients. The sample consisted of blood. The TCR sequence derives from a woman aged 55-69 years with Graves' ophthalmopathy.

The CDR3 protein is CASSQGPSTEAFF. The CDR3 bases are TGTGCCAGCAGCCAAGGGCCCTCCACTGAAGCTTTCTTT. The chain combines TRBV3-1 with TRBJ1-1; no clear D gene. This CDR3 is 13 amino acids long. Between the trimmed V and J ends, which lost 1 base and 4 bases, there was a span of 7 bases. Germline V gene data show CDR1 as LGHDT and CDR2 as YNNKEL (reference sequence). Looking up the rest from reference TRBV3-1 and TRBJ1-1 gives the full variable domain: DTAVSQTPKYLVTQMGNDKSIKCEQNLGHDTMYWYKQDSKKFLKIMFSYNNKELIINETVPNRFSPKSPDKAHLNLHINSLELGDSAVYFCASSQGPSTEAFFGQGTRLTVV.